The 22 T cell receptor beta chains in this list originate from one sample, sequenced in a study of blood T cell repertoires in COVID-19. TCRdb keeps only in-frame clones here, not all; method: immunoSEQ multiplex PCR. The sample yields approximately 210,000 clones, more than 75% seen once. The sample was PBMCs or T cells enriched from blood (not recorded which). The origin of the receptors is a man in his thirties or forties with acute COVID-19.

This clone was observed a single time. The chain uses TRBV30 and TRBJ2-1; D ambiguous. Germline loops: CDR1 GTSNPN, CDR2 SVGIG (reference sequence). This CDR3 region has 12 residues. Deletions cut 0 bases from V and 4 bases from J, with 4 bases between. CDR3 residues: CAWSVLYNEQFF. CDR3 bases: TGTGCCTGGAGTGTACTATACAATGAGCAGTTCTTC. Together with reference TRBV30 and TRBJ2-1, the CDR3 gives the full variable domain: SQTIHQWPATLVQPVGSPLSLECTVEGTSNPNLYWYRQAAGRGLQLLFYSVGIGQISSEVPQNLSASRPQDRQFILSSKKLLLSDSGFYLCAWSVLYNEQFFGPGTRLTVL.

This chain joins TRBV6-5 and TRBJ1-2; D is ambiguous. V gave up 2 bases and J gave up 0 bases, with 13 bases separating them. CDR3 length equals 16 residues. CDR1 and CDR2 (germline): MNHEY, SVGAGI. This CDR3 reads CASSYVVPVANYGYTF. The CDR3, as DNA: TGTGCCAGCAGTTACGTAGTACCCGTAGCTAACTATGGCTACACCTTC.

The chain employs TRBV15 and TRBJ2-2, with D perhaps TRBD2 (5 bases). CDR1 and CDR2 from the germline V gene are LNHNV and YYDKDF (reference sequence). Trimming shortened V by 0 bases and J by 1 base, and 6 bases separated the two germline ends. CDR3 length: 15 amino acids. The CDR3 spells CATSRELENTGELFF. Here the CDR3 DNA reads TGTGCCACCAGCAGAGAACTAGAGAACACCGGGGAGCTGTTTTTT. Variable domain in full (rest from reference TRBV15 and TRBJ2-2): DAMVIQNPRYQVTQFGKPVTLSCSQTLNHNVMYWYQQKSSQAPKLLFHYYDKDFNNEADTPDNFQSRRPNTSFCFLDIRSPGLGDTAMYLCATSRELENTGELFFGEGSRLTVL.

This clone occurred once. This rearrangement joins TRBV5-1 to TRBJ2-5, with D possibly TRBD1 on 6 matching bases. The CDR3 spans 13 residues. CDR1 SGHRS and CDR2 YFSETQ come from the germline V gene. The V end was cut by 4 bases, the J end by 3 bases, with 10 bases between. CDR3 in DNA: TGCGCCAGCAGCGCGCAGGGGAAAGAGACCCAGTACTTC. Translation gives CASSAQGKETQYF.

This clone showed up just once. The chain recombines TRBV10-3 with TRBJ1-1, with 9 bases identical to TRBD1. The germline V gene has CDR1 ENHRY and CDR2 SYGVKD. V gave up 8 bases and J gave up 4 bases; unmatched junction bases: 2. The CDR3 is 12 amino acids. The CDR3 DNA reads TGTGCCATCGGGGACAGGGTCACTGAAGCTTTCTTT. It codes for CAIGDRVTEAFF.

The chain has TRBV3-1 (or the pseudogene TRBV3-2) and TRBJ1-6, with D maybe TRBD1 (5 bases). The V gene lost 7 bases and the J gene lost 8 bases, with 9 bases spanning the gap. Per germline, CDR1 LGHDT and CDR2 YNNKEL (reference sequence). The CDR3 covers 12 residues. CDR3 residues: CASNGGDSPLHF. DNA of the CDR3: TGTGCCAGCAACGGAGGGGATTCACCCCTCCACTTT.

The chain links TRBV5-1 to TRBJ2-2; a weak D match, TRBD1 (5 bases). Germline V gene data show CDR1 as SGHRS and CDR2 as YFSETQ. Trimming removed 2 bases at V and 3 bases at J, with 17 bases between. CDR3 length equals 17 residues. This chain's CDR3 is CASSFHDTPRDTGELFF. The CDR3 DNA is TGCGCCAGCAGCTTTCACGACACACCCAGGGACACCGGGGAGCTGTTTTTT. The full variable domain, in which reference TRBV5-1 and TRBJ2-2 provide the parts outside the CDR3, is KAGVTQTPRYLIKTRGQQVTLSCSPISGHRSVSWYQQTPGQGLQFLFEYFSETQRNKGNFPGRFSGRQFSNSRSEMNVSTLELGDSALYLCASSFHDTPRDTGELFFGEGSRLTVL.

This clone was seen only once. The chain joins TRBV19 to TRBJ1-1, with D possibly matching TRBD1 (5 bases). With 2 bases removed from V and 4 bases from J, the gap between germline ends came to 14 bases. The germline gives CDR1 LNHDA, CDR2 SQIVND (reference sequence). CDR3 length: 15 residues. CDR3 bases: TGTGCCAGTAGTATAAGTCAGGGAAGGGGCACTGAAGCTTTCTTT. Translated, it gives CASSISQGRGTEAFF.

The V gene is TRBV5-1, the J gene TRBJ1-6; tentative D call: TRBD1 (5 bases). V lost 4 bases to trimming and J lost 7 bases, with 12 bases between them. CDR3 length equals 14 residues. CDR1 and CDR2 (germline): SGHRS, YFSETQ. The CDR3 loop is CASSRGGENSPLHF. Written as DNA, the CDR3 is TGCGCCAGCAGCCGGGGAGGGGAAAATTCACCCCTCCACTTT.

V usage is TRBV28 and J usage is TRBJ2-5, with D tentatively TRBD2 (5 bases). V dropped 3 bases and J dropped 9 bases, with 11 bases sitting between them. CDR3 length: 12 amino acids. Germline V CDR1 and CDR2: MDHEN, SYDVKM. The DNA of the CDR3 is TGTGCCAGCAGTTTGGGCTACGGGGCCCAGTACTTC. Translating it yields CASSLGYGAQYF. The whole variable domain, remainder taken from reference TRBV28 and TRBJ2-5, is DVKVTQSSRYLVKRTGEKVFLECVQDMDHENMFWYRQDPGLGLRLIYFSYDVKMKEKGDIPEGYSVSREKKERFSLILESASTNQTSMYLCASSLGYGAQYFGPGTRLLVL.

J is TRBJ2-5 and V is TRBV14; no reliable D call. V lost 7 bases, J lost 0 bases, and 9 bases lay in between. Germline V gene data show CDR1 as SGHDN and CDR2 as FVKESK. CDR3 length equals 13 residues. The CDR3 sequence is CASKNYHQETQYF. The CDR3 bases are TGTGCCAGCAAAAACTACCACCAAGAGACCCAGTACTTC.

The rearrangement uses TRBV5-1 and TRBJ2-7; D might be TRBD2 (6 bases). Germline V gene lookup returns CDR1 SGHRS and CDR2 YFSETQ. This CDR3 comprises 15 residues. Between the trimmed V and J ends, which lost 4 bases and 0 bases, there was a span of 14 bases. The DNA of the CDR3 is TGCGCCAGCAGCCTAACTAGGGGAGGCTCCTACGAGCAGTACTTC. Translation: CASSLTRGGSYEQYF.

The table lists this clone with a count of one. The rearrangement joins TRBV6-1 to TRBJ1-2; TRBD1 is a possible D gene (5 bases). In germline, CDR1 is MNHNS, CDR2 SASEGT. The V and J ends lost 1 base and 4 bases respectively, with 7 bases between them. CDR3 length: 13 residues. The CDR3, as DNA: TGTGCCAGCAGTGAAGGACAGTTCTATGGCTACACCTTC. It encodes CASSEGQFYGYTF.

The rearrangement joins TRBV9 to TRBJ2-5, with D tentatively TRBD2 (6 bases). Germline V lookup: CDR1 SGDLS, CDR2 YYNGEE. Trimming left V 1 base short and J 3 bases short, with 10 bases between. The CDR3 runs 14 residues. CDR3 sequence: CASSVFGGKETQYF. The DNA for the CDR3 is TGTGCCAGCAGCGTATTTGGAGGGAAAGAGACCCAGTACTTC.

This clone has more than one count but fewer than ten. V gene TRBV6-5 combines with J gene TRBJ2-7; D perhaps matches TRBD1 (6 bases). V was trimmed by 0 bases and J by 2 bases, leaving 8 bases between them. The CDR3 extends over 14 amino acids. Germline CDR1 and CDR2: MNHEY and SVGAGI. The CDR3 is CASSYSKGAYEQYF. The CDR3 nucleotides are TGTGCCAGCAGTTACTCGAAGGGGGCCTACGAGCAGTACTTC.

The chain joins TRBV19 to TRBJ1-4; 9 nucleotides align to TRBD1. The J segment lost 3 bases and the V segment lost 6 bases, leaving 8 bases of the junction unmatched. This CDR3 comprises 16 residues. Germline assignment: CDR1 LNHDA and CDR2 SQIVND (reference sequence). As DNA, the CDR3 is TGTGCCAGTAGCCGGGACAGGGCGGCCGCTAATGAAAAACTGTTTTTT. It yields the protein CASSRDRAAANEKLFF.

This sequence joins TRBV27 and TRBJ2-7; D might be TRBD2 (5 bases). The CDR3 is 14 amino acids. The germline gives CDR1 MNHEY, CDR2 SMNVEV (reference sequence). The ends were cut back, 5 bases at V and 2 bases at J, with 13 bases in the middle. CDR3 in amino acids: CASSLKAGAYEQYF. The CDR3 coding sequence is TGTGCCAGCAGTCTAAAAGCCGGGGCCTACGAGCAGTACTTC.

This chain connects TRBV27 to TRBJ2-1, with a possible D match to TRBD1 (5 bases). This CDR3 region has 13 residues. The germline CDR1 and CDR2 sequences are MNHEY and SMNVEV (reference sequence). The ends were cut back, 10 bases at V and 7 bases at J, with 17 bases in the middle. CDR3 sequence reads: CATTSAGLNEQFF. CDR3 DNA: TGTGCCACCACATCTGCAGGGTTGAATGAGCAGTTCTTC.

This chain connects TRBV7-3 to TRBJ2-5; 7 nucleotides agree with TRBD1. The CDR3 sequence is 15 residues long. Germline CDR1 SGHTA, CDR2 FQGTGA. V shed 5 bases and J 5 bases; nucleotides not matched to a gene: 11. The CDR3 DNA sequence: TGTGCCAGCAGCGCTCGACAGGGCATGCGTGAGACCCAGTACTTC. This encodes CASSARQGMRETQYF.

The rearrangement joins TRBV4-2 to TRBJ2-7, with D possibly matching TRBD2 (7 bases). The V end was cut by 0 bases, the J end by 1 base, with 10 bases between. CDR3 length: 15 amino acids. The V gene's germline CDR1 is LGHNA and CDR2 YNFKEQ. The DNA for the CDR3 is TGTGCCAGCAGCCAAGAGAGGGGGGGGTCCTACGAGCAGTACTTC. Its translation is CASSQERGGSYEQYF.

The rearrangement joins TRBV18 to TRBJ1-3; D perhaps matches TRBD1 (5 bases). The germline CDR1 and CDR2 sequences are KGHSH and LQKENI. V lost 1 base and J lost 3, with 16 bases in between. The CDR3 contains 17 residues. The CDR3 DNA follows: TGTGCCAGCTCACCACGCGCCGGCCAGGGCAATGGAAACACCATATATTTT. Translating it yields CASSPRAGQGNGNTIYF.

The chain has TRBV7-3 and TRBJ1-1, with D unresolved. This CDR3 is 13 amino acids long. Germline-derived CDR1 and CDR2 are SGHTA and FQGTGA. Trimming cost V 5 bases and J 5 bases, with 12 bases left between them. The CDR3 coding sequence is TGTGCCAGCAGCCTGACTGGGAGGACTGAAGCTTTCTTT. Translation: CASSLTGRTEAFF.